This TCR beta chain was sequenced during a study of OX40 agonist ivuxolimab in advanced cancers. The overall study: With ivuxolimab, an agonistic anti-OX40 (CD134) antibody, patients were treated. Patients were dosed intravenously with ivuxolimab at 0.01 to 10 mg/kg every 2 weeks.

As regards this clone: Its antigen is unknown.

Overall study results and limits: CD4+ and CD8+ blood T cells expanded clonally by week 6 at 0.1 to 3.0 mg/kg. Fewer expanded clones were found on average in CD4+ than in CD8+ T cells.

Generated by immunoSEQ multiplex PCR, the TCRdb table keeps only in-frame clones and is missing some. The repertoire holds roughly 100,000 clones, with 90% as singletons. The CDR3 spans 15 residues. Trimming shortened V by 4 bases and J by 7 bases, and 20 bases separated the two germline ends. Germline V gives CDR1 SGHTA, CDR2 FQGNSA. The sequence was obtained from an adult with an advanced solid tumor such as melanoma, head and neck, liver or kidney cancer. This specimen consisted of CD4+ or CD8+ T cells sorted from blood, obtained in a trial of the OX40 agonist ivuxolimab. This chain uses TRBV7-2 with TRBJ2-7, with a weak D call TRBD2 (5 bases). In nucleotides, the CDR3 is TGTGCCAGCAGCTCTAGCACCGCTTCCTCTAAGGAGCAGTACTTC. Translated: CASSSSTASSKEQYF.